This T cell receptor beta chain emerged from a study of blood T cell repertoires in COVID-19. Sequenced by immunoSEQ multiplex PCR; TCRdb stores in-frame clones only, minus some. The table shows about 200,000 clones, with approximately 85% occurring only once. Specimen: PBMCs or T cells enriched from blood (not recorded which). The TCR sequence derives from a man aged 35-49 years with acute COVID-19.

Here the CDR3 reads CASTSRGQGPTYEQYF. The CDR3 DNA reads TGTGCCAGTACCTCCCGAGGCCAGGGGCCAACCTACGAGCAGTACTTC. The chain employs TRBV19 and TRBJ2-7; D perhaps matches TRBD1 (6 bases). V was trimmed by 7 bases and J by 2 bases, leaving 21 bases between them. The CDR3 has 16 residues. The germline V gene encodes CDR1 LNHDA and CDR2 SQIVND (reference sequence).